The text below deals with one T cell receptor (beta chain). The CDR3 extends over 15 amino acids. V was pared by 5 bases and J by 3 bases, with 9 bases of the junction left unmatched. Germline lookup yields CDR1 SGHNT and CDR2 YENEEA. MiXCR, applied by TCRdb to the 5' RACE reads, yields one record per CDR3 protein. The sample has about 57,000 distinct CDR3 sequences, 15% to 20% seen once. These data belong to a study of T cells of healthy individuals. The rearrangement links TRBV11-3 to TRBJ1-1; TRBD1 agrees at 7 bases. This clonotype was obtained from a human donor in good health. CDR3 sequence (DNA): TGTGCCAGCAGCCGTAACAGGGGTAGGGACACTGAAGCTTTCTTT. This encodes CASSRNRGRDTEAFF.